This TCR beta chain emerged from a study of Ad26.COV2.S vaccination and SARS-CoV-2 variants. Study-level information: Ad26.COV2.S was injected intramuscularly once or twice, 56 days apart.

The repertoire was sequenced with immunoSEQ multiplex PCR; TCRdb's copy has only in-frame clones and lacks some. The table includes 300,000 to 500,000 clones, approximately 86% detected once. Treatment meaning: around 19 received Ad26.COV2.S at low or high dose, single or two shots; about 5 received placebo; per-sample allocation not given. Specimens were obtained on day 63 following the first vaccine or placebo injection. As its vector, the vaccine had Ad26, which expressed Wuhan-strain SARS-CoV-2 spike. The V end lost 11 bases, the J end lost 8 bases, and 10 bases lay between the germline ends. The CDR3 runs 11 residues.

This sequence was found in a person aged 18-65 years who received the Ad26.COV2.S COVID-19 vaccine or a placebo. This specimen consisted of peripheral blood, obtained in a trial of Ad26.COV2.S vaccine versus placebo. V gene TRBV23-1 combines with J gene TRBJ1-6; D is undetermined. TRBV23-1 is given ORF status, its function remaining uncertain. The CDR3 is CAVRSHSPLHF. The CDR3 nucleotides read TGCGCCGTGAGAAGCCATTCACCCCTCCACTTT.